This entry lists 13 T cell receptor beta chains sequenced from one sample in a study of blood T cell repertoires in COVID-19. The assay was immunoSEQ multiplex PCR, and TCRdb's table has in-frame clones only and misses some. The repertoire has around 100,000 clones, around 85% of them found once; the top ten carry around 13%. Sequencing input: peripheral blood. All receptors come from a human donor in a cohort sampled during active COVID-19.

The chain carries TRBV19 and TRBJ2-4; a weak D match, TRBD2 (6 bases). Trimming pared 6 bases from V and 1 base from J, leaving 28 bases between. The CDR3 has 20 residues. The germline CDR1 and CDR2 sequences are LNHDA and SQIVND (reference sequence). This chain's CDR3 is CASSSQLGGLGNHAKNIQYF. CDR3 nucleotides: TGTGCCAGTAGCTCGCAGTTGGGGGGATTGGGGAATCATGCCAAAAACATTCAGTACTTC.

This clone was seen a handful of times. This sequence joins TRBV19 and TRBJ2-6; tentative D call: TRBD2 (6 bases). The ends were cut back, 3 bases at V and 0 bases at J, with 6 bases in the middle. CDR1 LNHDA and CDR2 SQIVND come from the germline V gene (reference sequence). The CDR3 loop spans 15 amino acids. CDR3 sequence: CASSIGGSGANVLTF. The CDR3 bases are TGTGCCAGTAGTATCGGGGGCTCTGGGGCCAACGTCCTGACTTTC.

Here the CDR3 DNA reads TGCGCCAGCAGCTGGACCCGTAGCGGGACTGTTTTCGATGAGCAGTTCTTC. This gives the protein CASSWTRSGTVFDEQFF. The genes are TRBV5-1 and TRBJ2-1, with 8 positions matching TRBD2. V was clipped by 3 bases and J by 8 bases; unmatched bases: 16. This CDR3 contains 17 residues. Germline CDR1 and CDR2: SGHRS and YFSETQ.

The chain employs TRBV6-2 or TRBV6-3 and TRBJ1-2; TRBD1 agrees at 7 bases. The CDR3 runs 16 residues. J gave up 7 bases and V 5 bases, and 16 bases lay outside the gene matches. Germline V gives CDR1 MNHEY, CDR2 SVGEGT. The CDR3 bases are TGTGCCAGCAGTCGCCTATATACAGGGGATAAAGGTGGCTACACCTTC. Its protein product is CASSRLYTGDKGGYTF.

The chain recombines TRBV16 with TRBJ2-1, with D possibly being TRBD1 (5 bases). The germline V and J ends were trimmed by 3 bases and 4 bases, with 10 bases remaining between them. This CDR3 is 14 amino acids long. Germline V gene data show CDR1 as KGHSY and CDR2 as FQNENV. The CDR3 DNA is TGTGCCAGCAGCCACAGGGTACGGTACAATGAGCAGTTCTTC. It codes for CASSHRVRYNEQFF. Looking up the rest from reference TRBV16 and TRBJ2-1 gives the full variable domain: GEEVAQTPKHLVRGEGQKAKLYCAPIKGHSYVFWYQQVLKNEFKFLISFQNENVFDETGMPKERFSAKCLPNSPCSLEIQATKLEDSAVYFCASSHRVRYNEQFFGPGTRLTVL.

The CDR3 reads CASRPGLAGGPEETQYF. CDR3 coding DNA: TGTGCCAGCAGACCAGGGCTAGCGGGGGGGCCCGAGGAGACCCAGTACTTC. The chain combines TRBV3-1 (or the pseudogene TRBV3-2) with TRBJ2-5; 12 bases are a match to TRBD2. Germline V gene data show CDR1 as LGHDT and CDR2 as YNNKEL (reference sequence). Trimming at V came to 6 bases and at J to 5 bases, leaving 13 bases not matched to a gene. The CDR3 totals 17 residues.

The chain uses TRBV11-3 and TRBJ2-2; 7 nucleotides match TRBD2. CDR3 size: 13 residues. Germline V gene data show CDR1 as SGHNT and CDR2 as YENEEA. V trimming: 7 bases; J trimming: 6 bases; junction bases outside the gene matches: 5. CDR3 sequence: CASNLGGAGELFF. The CDR3 DNA is TGTGCCAGCAACCTGGGGGGGGCCGGGGAGCTGTTTTTT.

The V gene is TRBV5-4, the J gene TRBJ2-1, with 9 nucleotides matching TRBD2. V dropped 4 bases and J dropped 1; count of bases not matched to a gene: 6. The CDR3 is 16 amino acids. Germline V gene lookup returns CDR1 SGHNT and CDR2 YYREEE (reference sequence). Here the CDR3 reads CASSQASGASYNEQFF. The DNA of the CDR3 is TGTGCCAGCAGCCAAGCTAGCGGGGCATCCTACAATGAGCAGTTCTTC.

This chain joins TRBV5-4 and TRBJ2-5; 10 bases line up with TRBD1. Germline values: CDR1 SGHNT, CDR2 YYREEE (reference sequence). The CDR3 extends over 15 amino acids. V was clipped by 4 bases and J by 3 bases; unmatched bases: 6. This chain's CDR3 is CASSRDRGWEETQYF. The CDR3, as DNA: TGTGCCAGCAGCCGGGACAGGGGATGGGAAGAGACCCAGTACTTC.

The chain employs TRBV9 and TRBJ2-5; D is ambiguous. Trimming removed 0 bases at V and 3 bases at J, with 9 bases between. The CDR3 runs to 14 residues. Germline V lookup: CDR1 SGDLS, CDR2 YYNGEE. CDR3 coding DNA: TGTGCCAGCAGCGTAGATGGCAGAAAAGAGACCCAGTACTTC. It specifies CASSVDGRKETQYF.

The chain has TRBV7-9 and TRBJ2-3; the match to TRBD2 covers 15 bases. CDR3 size: 17 residues. Germline V gene sequence: CDR1 SEHNR, CDR2 FQNEAQ (reference sequence). V shed 3 bases, J shed 4 bases, and the junction held 5 bases outside the gene matches. The DNA of the CDR3 is TGTGCCAGCAGCTTGAGGACTAGCGGGGGGGTCGCAGATACGCAGTATTTT. Encoded protein: CASSLRTSGGVADTQYF.

This clone has only a few counts. The rearrangement joins TRBV2 to TRBJ2-7; 7 bases are shared with TRBD2. The germline V gene has CDR1 SNHLY and CDR2 FYNNEI. The trim removed 2 bases at V and 2 bases at J, leaving 3 bases unmatched. The CDR3 is 14 residues long. The CDR3 DNA reads TGTGCCAGCAGTGAACGCGGGGGACCCTACGAGCAGTACTTC. It codes for CASSERGGPYEQYF.

V gene TRBV9 combines with J gene TRBJ1-3; D remains unclear. There are 16 residues in the CDR3. The V end lost 0 bases, the J end lost 0 bases, and 10 bases lay between the germline ends. CDR1 is SGDLS, CDR2 YYNGEE, per germline. The CDR3 loop reads CASSVEYAISGNTIYF. CDR3 bases: TGTGCCAGCAGCGTAGAGTACGCGATCTCTGGAAACACCATATATTTT.